This T cell receptor beta chain was sequenced in a study of blood T cell repertoires in COVID-19 (dated by TCRdb to 2020 to 2021). In terms of the full investigation: Samples covering the acute and convalescent phases of COVID-19 were provided by collaborators in the United States, Italy and Spain. The material from the prospective study consisted of cDNA or gDNA derived from T cells, B-cell-depleted T cells, or PBMCs. The repertoires were made available in a free public database intended to serve as a resource for research on the immune response to SARS-CoV-2. The dataset comprised deeply sampled blood TCRbeta repertoires from subjects exposed to, actively infected with, or recovered from COVID-19. Nearly every sample came with metadata listing a de-identified subject ID, COVID-19 status, age in years and sex. Where HLA class I and class II types were available, the types were taken from metadata supplied by the sample provider, not from assay-based typing. The samples were drawn from two sources: the first 160 participants of the ongoing ImmuneRACE study, and 1,000 to 1,500 subjects contributed by 6 global collaborators.

CDR1 MNHEY and CDR2 SMNVEV were looked up in the germline V gene (reference sequence). V is clipped by 6 bases and J by 8 bases, and the sequence between their germline boundaries is 7 bases long. The CDR3 has 11 amino acids, counting the end cysteine and phenylalanine. Here the CDR3 DNA is all that survives: 33 bases in frame from base 1. What the research found in general, with its limitations: How much clinical and demographic metadata was included differed by source and by participant, and the metadata was provided uncurated.

With regard to this clone: The specificity of this receptor is unknown. Base qualities were left out, and no much larger clone turns up one base away.

Each collaborating institution followed its own protocols to collect whole blood in K2EDTA tubes. For TCRbeta analysis, collaborators shipped samples in one of three forms: frozen whole blood, isolated PBMCs, or DNA extracted from either of those sample types. The immunoSEQ Assay, a bias-controlled multiplex PCR, was used to amplify TCRbeta CDR3 regions from genomic DNA. In the source study's methods: The number of nucleated cells in each sample was estimated from the amplification of reference gene primers within the assay. To quantify the absolute abundance of each unique TCRbeta CDR3 rearrangement, sequence reads were collapsed and filtered. For each sample, productive Simpson clonality was calculated by taking the square root of Simpson's diversity index across productive rearrangements. The source is immuneACCESS, and TCRdb retained only in-frame sequences with V and J called. Part of the clones is not carried over; for the studies checked, unresolved V genes explain less than half of this, and the remainder is unexplained. Clonal size and the V and J genes are those of that table, whereas D and trimming came from the DNA. The sample profile shows over 25,000 clones; around 85% of them were found once. The ten largest clones capture 7.3% of the sample.

This sequence uses TRBV27 and TRBJ1-4, and TRBD1 may be the D gene, going by 5 matching bases. Sequencing was performed on peripheral blood. The receptor's source is a human donor in a cohort sampled during active COVID-19. The nucleotides read TGTGCCAGCAGGGAGGGGGAAAAACTGTTTTTT. Translated, this is CASREGEKLFF.